One sample yielded the 13 T cell receptor beta chains listed below, sequenced in a study of T cells in localized non-small cell lung cancer. Clones were read by immunoSEQ multiplex PCR, and TCRdb kept only the in-frame ones, dropping some. The sample has roughly 14,000 clones, around 87% seen once. Sequencing was performed on peripheral blood mononuclear cells, taken before any cancer treatment. All receptors come from a male donor at least 60 years old with stage II lung adenocarcinoma.

The V gene is TRBV4-3, the J gene TRBJ1-2; 8 bases map to TRBD1. V was pared by 1 base and J by 2 bases, with 9 bases of the junction left unmatched. CDR1 LGHNA and CDR2 YSLEER come from the germline V gene. This CDR3 is 17 amino acids long. The CDR3 spells CASSQAGGVLGNYGYTF. Here the CDR3 DNA reads TGCGCCAGCAGCCAAGCAGGGGGCGTTTTGGGGAACTATGGCTACACCTTC.

The V and J genes are TRBV28 and TRBJ2-2; 7 bases match TRBD2. Germline V CDR1 and CDR2: MDHEN, SYDVKM. This CDR3 is built from 16 residues. Unmatched junction bases numbered 11, after V lost 5 bases and J lost 5 bases. The DNA of the CDR3 is TGTGCCAGCAGTAAGGGAGGGATGGGAAGGACCGGGGAGCTGTTTTTT. Translated, it gives CASSKGGMGRTGELFF.

This chain connects TRBV5-1 to TRBJ2-1, with a possible D match to TRBD2 (5 bases). CDR3 length equals 17 residues. Germline CDR1 and CDR2: SGHRS and YFSETQ. The V and J ends lost 0 bases and 0 bases respectively, with 13 bases between them. The CDR3 reads CASSLVGRRASYNEQFF. Here the CDR3 DNA reads TGCGCCAGCAGCTTGGTAGGCCGGCGGGCCTCCTACAATGAGCAGTTCTTC.

The V gene is TRBV7-3, the J gene TRBJ2-2; TRBD2 aligns across 11 bases. The junction had 15 bases not matched to a gene; V was cut back by 5 bases and J by 7 bases. The CDR3 loop spans 18 amino acids. The V gene's germline CDR1 is SGHTA and CDR2 FQGTGA. CDR3 bases: TGTGCCAGCAGCCTCCGGGTAGCGGGAGGGTACGGTGGCGGGGAGCTGTTTTTT. Residues: CASSLRVAGGYGGGELFF.

V gene TRBV29-1 combines with J gene TRBJ2-1; 11 bases are a match to TRBD2. The germline gives CDR1 SQVTM, CDR2 ANQGSEA. The ends lost 1 base at V and 9 bases at J; junction bases unmatched: 8. The CDR3 has 15 residues. The CDR3 DNA reads TGCAGCGTTGAAGGCCTTAGCGGGAGGGAAGGTGAGCAGTTCTTC. Its protein product is CSVEGLSGREGEQFF.

As for this clone: This specimen includes other DNA sequences encoding the same CDR3. The chain employs TRBV29-1 and TRBJ2-7; TRBD2 aligns across 11 bases. The J segment lost 4 bases and the V segment lost 6 bases, leaving 5 bases of the junction unmatched. The CDR3 runs 13 residues. Germline V gene lookup returns CDR1 SQVTM and CDR2 ANQGSEA. The CDR3 sequence: CSVTLAGGYEQYF. In nucleotides, the CDR3 is TGCAGCGTGACTCTAGCGGGGGGTTACGAGCAGTACTTC.

The V gene is TRBV19, the J gene TRBJ1-2, with TRBD1 as a possible D gene (5 bases). V lost 5 bases to trimming and J lost 2 bases, with 21 bases between them. The V gene's germline CDR1 is LNHDA and CDR2 SQIVND (reference sequence). CDR3 length: 17 amino acids. CDR3 bases: TGTGCCAGTAGTTCCGGGGACCTCAAAGGTTGGAACTATGGCTACACCTTC. It codes for CASSSGDLKGWNYGYTF.

This sequence joins TRBV5-5 and TRBJ2-1; D unresolved. V lost 2 bases to trimming and J lost 8 bases, with 5 bases between them. This CDR3 has 11 residues. Germline CDR1 SGHKS, CDR2 YYEKEE (reference sequence). The CDR3, as DNA: TGTGCCAGCAGCTTTTTCGATGAGCAGTTCTTC. Protein: CASSFFDEQFF.

The gene calls are TRBV7-9 and TRBJ2-5; D unresolved. Germline loops: CDR1 SEHNR, CDR2 FQNEAQ (reference sequence). The CDR3 sequence is 14 residues long. V was clipped by 1 base and J by 1 base, with 7 bases between them. In nucleotides, the CDR3 is TGTGCCAGCAGCTTAGAAGGGCTCCAAGAGACCCAGTACTTC. Amino acids: CASSLEGLQETQYF.

The rearrangement joins TRBV27 to TRBJ2-7, with 11 bases aligning to TRBD1. V dropped 3 bases and J dropped 7; count of bases not matched to a gene: 5. Per the germline V gene, CDR1 is MNHEY and CDR2 is SMNVEV (reference sequence). The CDR3 covers 14 residues. CDR3 protein: CASSFRDRGGEQYF. CDR3 nucleotides: TGTGCCAGCAGTTTCCGGGACAGGGGGGGGGAGCAGTACTTC.

This sequence joins TRBV28 and TRBJ2-7; either TRBD1 or TRBD2 may fit D (5 bases each). CDR1 and CDR2 (germline): MDHEN, SYDVKM. V dropped 3 bases and J dropped 9 bases, with 12 bases sitting between them. The CDR3 extends over 12 amino acids. In DNA form, the CDR3 reads TGTGCCAGCAGTTTGGGACCGCGCGGGCAGTACTTC. Its translation: CASSLGPRGQYF.

The chain is built from TRBV9 and TRBJ1-1; 7 bases map to TRBD1. Per the germline V gene, CDR1 is SGDLS and CDR2 is YYNGEE. This CDR3 contains 15 residues. V was clipped by 3 bases and J by 3 bases; unmatched bases: 8. The CDR3 here is CASSASGQRDTEAFF. CDR3 coding DNA: TGTGCCAGCAGCGCCTCGGGACAGCGGGACACTGAAGCTTTCTTT.

The chain joins TRBV4-3 to TRBJ2-3; 13 bases are a match to TRBD2. Trimming at V came to 3 bases and at J to 6 bases, leaving 12 bases not matched to a gene. The CDR3 spans 18 residues. Germline V gives CDR1 LGHNA, CDR2 YSLEER. The CDR3 nucleotides are TGCGCCAGCAGCCACTCCACTAGCGGGAGGGGTATGGGGGATACGCAGTATTTT. Residues: CASSHSTSGRGMGDTQYF.